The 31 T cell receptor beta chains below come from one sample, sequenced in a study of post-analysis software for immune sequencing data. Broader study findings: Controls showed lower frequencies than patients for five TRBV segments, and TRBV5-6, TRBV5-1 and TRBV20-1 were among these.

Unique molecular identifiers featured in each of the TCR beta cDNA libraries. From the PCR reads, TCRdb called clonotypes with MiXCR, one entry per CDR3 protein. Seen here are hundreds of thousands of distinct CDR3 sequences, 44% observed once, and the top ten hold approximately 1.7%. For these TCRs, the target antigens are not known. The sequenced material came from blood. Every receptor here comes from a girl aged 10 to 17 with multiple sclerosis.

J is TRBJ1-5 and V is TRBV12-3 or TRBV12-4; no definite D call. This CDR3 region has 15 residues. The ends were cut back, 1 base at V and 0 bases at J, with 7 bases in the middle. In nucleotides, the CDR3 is TGTGCCAGCAGTTTAGGCAGGTATAGCAATCAGCCCCAGCATTTT. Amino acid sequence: CASSLGRYSNQPQHF.

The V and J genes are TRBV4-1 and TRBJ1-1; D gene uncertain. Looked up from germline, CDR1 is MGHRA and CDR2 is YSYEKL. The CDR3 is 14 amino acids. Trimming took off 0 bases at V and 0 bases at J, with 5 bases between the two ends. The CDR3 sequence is CASSQEPMNTEAFF. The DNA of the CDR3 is TGCGCCAGCAGCCAAGAACCCATGAACACTGAAGCTTTCTTT.

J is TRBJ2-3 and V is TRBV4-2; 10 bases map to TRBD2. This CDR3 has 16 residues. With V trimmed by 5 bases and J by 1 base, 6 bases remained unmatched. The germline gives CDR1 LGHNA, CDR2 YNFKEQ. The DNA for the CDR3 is TGTGCCAGCAGCTTCCGGAGCGGGGGGGGCACAGATACGCAGTATTTT. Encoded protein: CASSFRSGGGTDTQYF.

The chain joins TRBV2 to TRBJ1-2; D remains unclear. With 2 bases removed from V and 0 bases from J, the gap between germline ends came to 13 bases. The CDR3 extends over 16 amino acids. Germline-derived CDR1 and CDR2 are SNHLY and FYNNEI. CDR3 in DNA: TGTGCCAGCAGTGAACTCCCCACACTCTCTAACTATGGCTACACCTTC. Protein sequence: CASSELPTLSNYGYTF.

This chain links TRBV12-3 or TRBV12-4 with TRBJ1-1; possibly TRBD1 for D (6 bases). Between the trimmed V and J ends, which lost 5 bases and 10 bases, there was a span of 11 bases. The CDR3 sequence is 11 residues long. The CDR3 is CASSRGGPAFF. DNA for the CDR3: TGTGCCAGCAGTAGGGGGGGCCCAGCTTTCTTT.

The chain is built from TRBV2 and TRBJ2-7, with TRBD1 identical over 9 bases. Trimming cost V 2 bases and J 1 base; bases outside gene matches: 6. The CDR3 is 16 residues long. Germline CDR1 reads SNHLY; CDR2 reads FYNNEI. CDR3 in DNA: TGTGCCAGCAGTGAATTTGGGGGACAGGGATCCTACGAGCAGTACTTC. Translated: CASSEFGGQGSYEQYF.

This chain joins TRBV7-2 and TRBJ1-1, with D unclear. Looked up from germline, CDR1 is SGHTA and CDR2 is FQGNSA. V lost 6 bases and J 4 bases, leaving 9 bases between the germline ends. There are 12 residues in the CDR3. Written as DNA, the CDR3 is TGTGCCAGCAGTCCCCCTAGCACTGAAGCTTTCTTT. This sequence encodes CASSPPSTEAFF.

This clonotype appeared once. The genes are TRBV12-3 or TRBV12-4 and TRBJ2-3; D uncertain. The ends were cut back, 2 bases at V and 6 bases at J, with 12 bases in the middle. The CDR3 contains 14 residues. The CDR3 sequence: CASSLLSVRDTQYF. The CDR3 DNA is TGTGCCAGCAGTTTATTGTCAGTGAGGGATACGCAGTATTTT.

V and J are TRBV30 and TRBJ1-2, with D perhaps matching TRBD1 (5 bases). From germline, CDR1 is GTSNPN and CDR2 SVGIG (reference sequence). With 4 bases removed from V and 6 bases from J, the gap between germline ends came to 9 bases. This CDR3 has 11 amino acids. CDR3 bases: TGTGCCTGGAACGGGGGGAATGGCTACACCTTC. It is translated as CAWNGGNGYTF.

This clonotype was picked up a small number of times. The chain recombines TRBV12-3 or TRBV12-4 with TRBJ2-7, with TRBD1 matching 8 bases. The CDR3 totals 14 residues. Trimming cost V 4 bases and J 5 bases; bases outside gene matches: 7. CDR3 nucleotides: TGTGCCAGCAGTTCCGGACAGGGTAGGAACGAGCAGTACTTC. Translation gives CASSSGQGRNEQYF.

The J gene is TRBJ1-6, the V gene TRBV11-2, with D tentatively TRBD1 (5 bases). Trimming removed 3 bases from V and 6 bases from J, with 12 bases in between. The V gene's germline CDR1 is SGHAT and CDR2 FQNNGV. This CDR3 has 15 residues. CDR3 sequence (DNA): TGTGCCAGCAGCTTGCGGCAGGGCGGTAATTCACCCCTCCACTTT. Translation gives CASSLRQGGNSPLHF. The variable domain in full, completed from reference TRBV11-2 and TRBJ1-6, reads EAGVAQSPRYKIIEKRQSVAFWCNPISGHATLYWYQQILGQGPKLLIQFQNNGVVDDSQLPKDRFSAERLKGVDSTLKIQPAKLEDSAVYLCASSLRQGGNSPLHFGNGTRLTVT.

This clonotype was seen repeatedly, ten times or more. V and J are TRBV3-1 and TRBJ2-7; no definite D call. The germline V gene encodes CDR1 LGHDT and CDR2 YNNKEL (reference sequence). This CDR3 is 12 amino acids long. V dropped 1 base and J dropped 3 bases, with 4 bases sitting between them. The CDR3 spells CASSQGGYEQYF. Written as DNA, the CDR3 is TGTGCCAGCAGCCAAGGGGGCTACGAGCAGTACTTC.

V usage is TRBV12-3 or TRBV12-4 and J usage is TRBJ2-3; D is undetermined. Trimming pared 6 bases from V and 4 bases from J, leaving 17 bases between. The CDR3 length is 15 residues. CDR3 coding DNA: TGTGCCAGCAGGGAAAGGACCCGAGGCTCAGATACGCAGTATTTT. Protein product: CASRERTRGSDTQYF.

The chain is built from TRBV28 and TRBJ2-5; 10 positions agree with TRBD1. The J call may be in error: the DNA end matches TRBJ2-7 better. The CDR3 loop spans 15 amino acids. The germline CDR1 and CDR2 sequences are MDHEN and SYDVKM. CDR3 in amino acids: CASRQDRGPCYEQYF. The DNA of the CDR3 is TGTGCCAGCAGACAAGACAGGGGGCCGTGCTACGAGCAGTACTTC.

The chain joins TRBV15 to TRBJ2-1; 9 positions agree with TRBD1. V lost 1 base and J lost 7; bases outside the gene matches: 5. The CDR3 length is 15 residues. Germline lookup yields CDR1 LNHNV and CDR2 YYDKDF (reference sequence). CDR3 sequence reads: CATSRAGQGYNEQFF. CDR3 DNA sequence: TGTGCCACCAGCAGAGCAGGACAGGGGTATAATGAGCAGTTCTTC.

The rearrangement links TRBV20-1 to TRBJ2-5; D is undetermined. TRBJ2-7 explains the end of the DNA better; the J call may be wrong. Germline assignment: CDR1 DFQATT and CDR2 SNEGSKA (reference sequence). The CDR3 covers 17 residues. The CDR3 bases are TGCAGTGCTAGAGGCTCCTCGGTAACCCGTGGTGGCTACGAGCAGTACTTC. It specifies CSARGSSVTRGGYEQYF.

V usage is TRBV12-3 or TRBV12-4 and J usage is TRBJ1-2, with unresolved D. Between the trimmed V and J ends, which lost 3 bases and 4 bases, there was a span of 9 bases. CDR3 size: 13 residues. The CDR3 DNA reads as TGTGCCAGCAGTTTGGTGGGTCGCTATGGCTACACCTTC. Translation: CASSLVGRYGYTF.

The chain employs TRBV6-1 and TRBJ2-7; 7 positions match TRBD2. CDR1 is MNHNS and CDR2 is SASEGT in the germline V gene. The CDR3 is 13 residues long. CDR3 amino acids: CAAGSGGSYEQYF. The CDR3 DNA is TGTGCTGCGGGTTCCGGGGGGTCCTACGAGCAGTACTTC.

The DNA of the CDR3 is TGTGCCAGCAGCTTTCAACAGGGAAATGCCGGGGAGCTGTTTTTT. It translates to CASSFQQGNAGELFF. This chain joins TRBV7-2 and TRBJ2-2; weak D call: TRBD1 (6 bases). The CDR3 sequence is 15 residues long. In germline, CDR1 is SGHTA, CDR2 FQGNSA. With 3 bases removed from V and 6 bases from J, the gap between germline ends came to 14 bases.

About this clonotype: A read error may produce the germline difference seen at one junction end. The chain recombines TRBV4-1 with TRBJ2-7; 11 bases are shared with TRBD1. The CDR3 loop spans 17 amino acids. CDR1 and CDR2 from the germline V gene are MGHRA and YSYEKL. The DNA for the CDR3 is TGCGCCAGTAGCCAAGAAACCAGGACAGGGGGCATGTACGAGCAGTACTTC. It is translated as CASSQETRTGGMYEQYF.

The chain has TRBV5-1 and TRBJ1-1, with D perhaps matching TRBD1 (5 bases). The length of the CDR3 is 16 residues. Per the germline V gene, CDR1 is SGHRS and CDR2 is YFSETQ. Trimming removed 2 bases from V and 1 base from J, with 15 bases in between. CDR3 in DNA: TGCGCCAGCAGCTTCTCCATTGAGCAGGGGAACACTGAAGCTTTCTTT. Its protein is CASSFSIEQGNTEAFF.

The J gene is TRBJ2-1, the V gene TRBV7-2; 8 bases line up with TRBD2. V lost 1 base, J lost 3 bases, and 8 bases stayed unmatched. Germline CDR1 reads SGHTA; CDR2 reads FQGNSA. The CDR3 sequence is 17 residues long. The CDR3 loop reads CASSLVLAGRRYNEQFF. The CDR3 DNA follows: TGTGCCAGCAGCTTAGTATTAGCGGGGCGACGCTACAATGAGCAGTTCTTC.

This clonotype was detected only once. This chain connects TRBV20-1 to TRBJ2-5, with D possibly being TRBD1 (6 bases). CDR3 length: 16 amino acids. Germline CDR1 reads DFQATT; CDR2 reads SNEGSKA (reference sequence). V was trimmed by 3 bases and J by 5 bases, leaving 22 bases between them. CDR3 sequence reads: CSARAMGALLRETQYF. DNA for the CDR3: TGCAGTGCTAGGGCAATGGGGGCGCTACTTAGGGAGACCCAGTACTTC.

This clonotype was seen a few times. In DNA, the CDR3 is TGTGCCAGCGTCGCCCGGGGAACCTACGAGCAGTACTTC. Amino acid sequence: CASVARGTYEQYF. The genes are TRBV27 and TRBJ2-7; D may be TRBD2 (5 bases). CDR1 is MNHEY and CDR2 is SMNVEV in the germline V gene (reference sequence). The V gene lost 8 bases and the J gene lost 2 bases, with 13 bases spanning the gap. This CDR3 region has 13 residues.

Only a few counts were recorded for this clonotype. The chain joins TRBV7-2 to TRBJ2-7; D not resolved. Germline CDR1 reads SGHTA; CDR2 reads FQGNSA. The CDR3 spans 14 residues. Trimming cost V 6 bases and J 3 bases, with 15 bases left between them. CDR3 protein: CASSSPPRVYEQYF. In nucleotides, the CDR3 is TGTGCCAGCAGTTCTCCTCCTCGGGTCTACGAGCAGTACTTC.

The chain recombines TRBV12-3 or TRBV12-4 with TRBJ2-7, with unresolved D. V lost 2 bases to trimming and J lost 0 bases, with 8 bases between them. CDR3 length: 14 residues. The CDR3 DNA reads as TGTGCCAGCAGTTTACGCGAAAGCTCCTACGAGCAGTACTTC. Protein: CASSLRESSYEQYF.

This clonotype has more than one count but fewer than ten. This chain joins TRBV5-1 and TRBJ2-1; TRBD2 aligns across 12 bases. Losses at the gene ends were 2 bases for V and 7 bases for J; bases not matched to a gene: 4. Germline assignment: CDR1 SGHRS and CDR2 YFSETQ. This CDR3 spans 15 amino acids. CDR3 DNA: TGCGCCAGCAGCTTAACTAGCGGGAGGAGGAATGAGCAGTTCTTC. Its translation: CASSLTSGRRNEQFF.

This CDR3 is CASSYSGTALYEQYF. The CDR3 DNA is TGTGCCAGCAGTTACTCCGGGACAGCACTCTACGAGCAGTACTTC. This rearrangement joins TRBV6-5 to TRBJ2-4, with TRBD1 matching over 7 bases. Matching the DNA end better, TRBJ2-7 makes the J call doubtful. The CDR3 has 15 residues. In germline, CDR1 is MNHEY, CDR2 SVGAGI.

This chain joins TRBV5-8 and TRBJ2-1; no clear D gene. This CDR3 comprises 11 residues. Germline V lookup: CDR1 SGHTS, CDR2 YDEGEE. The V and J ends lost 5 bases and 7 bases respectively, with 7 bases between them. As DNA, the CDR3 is TGTGCCAGCAGTCGGATTAATGAGCAGTTCTTC. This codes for CASSRINEQFF.

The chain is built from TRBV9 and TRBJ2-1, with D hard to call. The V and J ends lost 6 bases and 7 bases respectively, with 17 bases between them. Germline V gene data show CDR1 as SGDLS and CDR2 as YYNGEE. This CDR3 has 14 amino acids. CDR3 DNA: TGTGCCAGCAACGTCAGACCATCAGAAAATGAGCAGTTCTTC. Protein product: CASNVRPSENEQFF.

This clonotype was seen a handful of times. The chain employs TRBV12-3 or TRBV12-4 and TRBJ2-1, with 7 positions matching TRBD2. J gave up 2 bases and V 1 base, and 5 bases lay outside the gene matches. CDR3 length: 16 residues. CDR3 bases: TGTGCCAGCAGTTTAGGTCGGGAGGATCCCTACAATGAGCAGTTCTTC. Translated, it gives CASSLGREDPYNEQFF.